The clone carrying this T cell receptor (beta chain) was recorded only once. The sample belongs to a study of blood T cell repertoires in COVID-19. TCRdb's copy holds only in-frame clones and misses some; the assay was immunoSEQ multiplex PCR. The top ten hold 1% to 1.5% of the sample, which has 82,000 or so clones, roughly 90% seen once. Germline V lookup: CDR1 KGHSH, CDR2 LQKENI. This CDR3 comprises 14 residues. The V end was cut by 6 bases, the J end by 6 bases, with 15 bases between. V is TRBV18 and J is TRBJ2-4, with D possibly being TRBD2 (7 bases). This clonotype originated in a woman between 50 and 59 years old with acute COVID-19. The sequencing sample was made of PBMCs or T cells enriched from blood (not recorded which). The DNA of the CDR3 is TGTGCCAGCTCCACGGGGGGCAGAGCAAACATTCAGTACTTC. Encoded protein: CASSTGGRANIQYF.